The 10 T cell receptor beta chains given below trace back to one sample, sequenced in a study of T cell repertoires in cytomegalovirus infection. TCRdb passed the reads through MiXCR, listing each CDR3 protein once. The repertoire holds roughly 87,000 distinct CDR3 sequences, with around 32% as singletons. Antigen specificity for these receptors is unknown. Sequences were derived from CD8+ T cells from cultured PBMCs, sampled from culture after CMV antigen stimulation. The receptors shown here come from a human donor in good health (CMV status not recorded). Some clones in this sample may be carry-over from other donors' samples.

Many counts were recorded for this clonotype. J is TRBJ2-1 and V is TRBV19; TRBD2 agrees at 9 bases. CDR1 is LNHDA, CDR2 SQIVND, per germline (reference sequence). The trim removed 7 bases at V and 7 bases at J, leaving 8 bases unmatched. The CDR3 consists of 14 residues. The CDR3 here is CASTWAGGLNEQFF. Here the CDR3 DNA reads TGTGCCAGTACTTGGGCGGGGGGGCTGAATGAGCAGTTCTTC. Full variable domain (remainder filled in from reference TRBV19 and TRBJ2-1): DGGITQSPKYLFRKEGQNVTLSCEQNLNHDAMYWYRQDPGQGLRLIYYSQIVNDFQKGDIAEGYSVSREKKESFPLTVTSAQKNPTAFYLCASTWAGGLNEQFFGPGTRLTVL.

The V gene is TRBV20-1, the J gene TRBJ1-1, with TRBD1 as a possible D gene (5 bases). CDR3 size: 13 residues. V lost 6 bases and J 4 bases, leaving 15 bases between the germline ends. The germline gives CDR1 DFQATT, CDR2 SNEGSKA (reference sequence). CDR3 sequence: CSATGGESTEAFF. The CDR3 bases are TGCAGTGCCACTGGGGGGGAGAGCACTGAAGCTTTCTTT.

J is TRBJ2-2 and V is TRBV20-1; D is undetermined. V lost 6 bases and J lost 1, with 9 bases in between. The CDR3 spans 13 residues. The germline V gene has CDR1 DFQATT and CDR2 SNEGSKA (reference sequence). The CDR3 DNA reads as TGCAGTGCCTCGGCTGGGAACACCGGGGAGCTGTTTTTT. Translation: CSASAGNTGELFF.

This clonotype was seen just once. The rearrangement joins TRBV6-2 or TRBV6-3 to TRBJ1-5; 7 nucleotides line up with TRBD1. This CDR3 is 16 amino acids long. V shed 0 bases, J shed 10 bases, and the junction held 12 bases outside the gene matches. CDR1 MNHEY and CDR2 SVGEGT come from the germline V gene. As DNA, the CDR3 is TGTGCCAGCAGTTACTCCCTAGGGGACAGCTTCAACCCCCAGCATTTT. It specifies CASSYSLGDSFNPQHF.

The chain is built from TRBV14 and TRBJ1-1; no clear D gene. CDR3 length: 14 amino acids. Germline CDR1 SGHDN, CDR2 FVKESK. Between the trimmed V and J ends, which lost 0 bases and 7 bases, there was a span of 12 bases. CDR3 nucleotide sequence: TGTGCCAGCAGCCAAGAACATGGCTCGGTTGAAGCTTTCTTT. Its translation is CASSQEHGSVEAFF.

V usage is TRBV12-3 or TRBV12-4 and J usage is TRBJ1-5; D possibly corresponds to TRBD1 (5 bases). V dropped 3 bases and J dropped 3 bases, with 12 bases sitting between them. The length of the CDR3 is 15 residues. The CDR3 sequence is CASSFERGVNQPQHF. The CDR3 nucleotides are TGTGCCAGCAGTTTCGAACGGGGCGTCAATCAGCCCCAGCATTTT.

The chain has TRBV15 and TRBJ1-2, with a possible D match to TRBD1 (6 bases). CDR3 length: 15 residues. V lost 4 bases to trimming and J lost 6 bases, with 18 bases between them. Germline-derived CDR1 and CDR2 are LNHNV and YYDKDF (reference sequence). The CDR3 sequence: CATSMDRMAGDGYTF. The CDR3 DNA follows: TGTGCCACCAGCATGGACAGAATGGCAGGCGATGGCTACACCTTC. The full variable domain, rest sourced from reference TRBV15 and TRBJ1-2, is DAMVIQNPRYQVTQFGKPVTLSCSQTLNHNVMYWYQQKSSQAPKLLFHYYDKDFNNEADTPDNFQSRRPNTSFCFLDIRSPGLGDTAMYLCATSMDRMAGDGYTFGSGTRLTVV.

The chain uses TRBV24-1 and TRBJ2-1; 8 bases are a match to TRBD2. The germline CDR1 and CDR2 sequences are KGHDR and SFDVKD. CDR3 length: 16 residues. The V gene end was trimmed by 2 bases and the J gene end by 1 base; junction bases not matched to a gene: 3. The CDR3 DNA reads TGTGCCACCAGTGATTCGCAGCGGGGGTCCTACAATGAGCAGTTCTTC. Translating gives CATSDSQRGSYNEQFF.

The chain joins TRBV9 to TRBJ1-6; the match to TRBD1 covers 7 bases. Per the germline V gene, CDR1 is SGDLS and CDR2 is YYNGEE. The V segment lost 0 bases and the J segment 7 bases; nucleotides outside the gene matches: 4. CDR3 length: 15 residues. The CDR3 nucleotides read TGTGCCAGCAGCGTAGACCCAGGGGGGAATTCACCCCTCCACTTT. This gives the protein CASSVDPGGNSPLHF.

This clonotype was seen at least ten times. The chain joins TRBV6-6 to TRBJ1-2; D remains unclear. The germline V gene encodes CDR1 MNHNY and CDR2 SVGAGI (reference sequence). V lost 0 bases and J 7 bases, leaving 18 bases between the germline ends. There are 16 residues in the CDR3. CDR3 sequence reads: CASSYSGALPLGGYTF. DNA for the CDR3: TGTGCCAGCAGTTACTCGGGCGCTCTGCCCTTGGGTGGCTACACCTTC.